The 12 T cell receptor beta chains presented below share a single source sample, sequenced in a study of blood T cell repertoires in COVID-19. Using immunoSEQ multiplex PCR, the repertoire was profiled, and TCRdb retains in-frame clones only, with some absent. The sample records 430,000 or so clones, 70% to 90% being singletons. What was sequenced was peripheral blood. These receptors all come from a man in his late teens or twenties with COVID-19, enrolled during active disease.

The V and J genes are TRBV15 and TRBJ1-2; possibly TRBD1 for D (5 bases). CDR3 length: 13 amino acids. In germline, CDR1 is LNHNV, CDR2 YYDKDF (reference sequence). Deletions cut 5 bases from V and 5 bases from J, with 12 bases between. This CDR3 is CATSGQGIYGYTF. The CDR3 DNA sequence: TGTGCCACCAGCGGTCAGGGCATATATGGCTACACCTTC.

The chain uses TRBV11-1 and TRBJ2-6, with 7 bases fitting TRBD2. CDR1 SGHAT and CDR2 FQDESV come from the germline V gene (reference sequence). Trimming cost V 3 bases and J 0 bases; bases outside gene matches: 2. The CDR3 consists of 16 residues. CDR3 DNA: TGTGCCAGCAGCTTGAGGGACTACTCTGGGGCCAACGTCCTGACTTTC. It encodes CASSLRDYSGANVLTF.

The gene calls are TRBV3-1 (or the pseudogene TRBV3-2) and TRBJ2-1, with no clear D. The V end lost 4 bases, the J end lost 6 bases, and 13 bases lay between the germline ends. CDR1 is LGHDT, CDR2 YNNKEL, per germline (reference sequence). The CDR3 is 14 amino acids. The CDR3 protein is CASSPPGRLNEQFF. The CDR3 DNA reads as TGTGCCAGCAGCCCCCCCGGCAGGCTCAATGAGCAGTTCTTC.

V and J are TRBV24-1 and TRBJ2-3; 9 nucleotides agree with TRBD2. The CDR3 length is 19 residues. The germline V gene encodes CDR1 KGHDR and CDR2 SFDVKD. Trimming at V came to 0 bases and at J to 3 bases, leaving 12 bases not matched to a gene. The CDR3 here is CATSDLSLAGTHRTDTQYF. CDR3 coding DNA: TGTGCCACCAGTGATTTGAGTCTAGCGGGAACACACCGGACAGATACGCAGTATTTT.

J is TRBJ2-7 and V is TRBV9, with 12 bases lining up with TRBD2. The CDR3 totals 15 residues. J gave up 5 bases and V 3 bases, and 6 bases lay outside the gene matches. Germline loops: CDR1 SGDLS, CDR2 YYNGEE. The CDR3 DNA sequence: TGTGCCAGCAGCGCAACGACTAGCGGGGGCCACGAGCAGTACTTC. It encodes CASSATTSGGHEQYF. Filled out from reference TRBV9 and TRBJ2-7, the complete variable domain reads DSGVTQTPKHLITATGQRVTLRCSPRSGDLSVYWYQQSLDQGLQFLIQYYNGEERAKGNILERFSAQQFPDLHSELNLSSLELGDSALYFCASSATTSGGHEQYFGPGTRLTVT.

The genes are TRBV9 and TRBJ2-7; 9 bases agree with TRBD2. The V gene's germline CDR1 is SGDLS and CDR2 YYNGEE. This CDR3 contains 15 residues. V gave up 0 bases and J gave up 4 bases; unmatched junction bases: 5. CDR3 coding DNA: TGTGCCAGCAGCGTAGATAGCGGGAGAGGGTACGAGCAGTACTTC. Translating gives CASSVDSGRGYEQYF. The full variable domain, rest sourced from reference TRBV9 and TRBJ2-7, is DSGVTQTPKHLITATGQRVTLRCSPRSGDLSVYWYQQSLDQGLQFLIQYYNGEERAKGNILERFSAQQFPDLHSELNLSSLELGDSALYFCASSVDSGRGYEQYFGPGTRLTVT.

The V and J genes are TRBV19 and TRBJ2-1; 8 nucleotides line up with TRBD2. After removal of 6 bases from V and 6 bases from J, the junction contained 7 bases not matched to a gene. Germline CDR1 LNHDA, CDR2 SQIVND (reference sequence). The CDR3 contains 14 residues. For the CDR3, the DNA is TGTGCCAGTAGCCTCTCCGGGGGGGCCAATGAGCAGTTCTTC. Residues: CASSLSGGANEQFF.

The V gene is TRBV15, the J gene TRBJ2-7; TRBD2 is a possible D gene (6 bases). CDR1 is LNHNV, CDR2 YYDKDF, per germline (reference sequence). The length of the CDR3 is 14 residues. With 0 bases removed from V and 5 bases from J, the gap between germline ends came to 11 bases. The CDR3: CATSRDPSSDEQYF. CDR3 DNA: TGTGCCACCAGCAGAGACCCATCTAGCGACGAGCAGTACTTC.

The V and J genes are TRBV2 and TRBJ1-1, with a possible D match to TRBD1 (6 bases). V lost 2 bases to trimming and J lost 6 bases, with 13 bases between them. CDR3 size: 14 residues. Germline CDR1 SNHLY, CDR2 FYNNEI. The DNA of the CDR3 is TGTGCCAGCAGTGAAAGACAGGTAGTATCTGAAGCTTTCTTT. This gives the protein CASSERQVVSEAFF.

This rearrangement joins TRBV28 to TRBJ2-3; 9 bases fit TRBD1. This CDR3 region has 17 residues. Losses at the gene ends were 8 bases for V and 4 bases for J; bases not matched to a gene: 16. CDR1 MDHEN and CDR2 SYDVKM come from the germline V gene. This CDR3 is CASPGPSRTGDPDTQYF. DNA of the CDR3: TGTGCCAGCCCCGGCCCCTCGAGGACAGGGGATCCAGATACGCAGTATTTT. The full variable domain, completed using reference TRBV28 and TRBJ2-3, is DVKVTQSSRYLVKRTGEKVFLECVQDMDHENMFWYRQDPGLGLRLIYFSYDVKMKEKGDIPEGYSVSREKKERFSLILESASTNQTSMYLCASPGPSRTGDPDTQYFGPGTRLTVL.

The chain employs TRBV19 and TRBJ2-3; D ambiguous. The CDR3 length is 14 residues. The germline gives CDR1 LNHDA, CDR2 SQIVND (reference sequence). The V end was cut by 5 bases, the J end by 5 bases, with 14 bases between. CDR3 in DNA: TGTGCCAGTAGTCCCCGGCTAGTCTTAGATACGCAGTATTTT. It specifies CASSPRLVLDTQYF.

In this sample, this clone turned up a few times. The chain carries TRBV3-1 (or the pseudogene TRBV3-2) and TRBJ1-6; TRBD1 agrees at 12 bases. Losses at the gene ends were 4 bases for V and 9 bases for J; bases not matched to a gene: 4. CDR1 is LGHDT, CDR2 YNNKEL, per germline (reference sequence). The CDR3 covers 15 residues. This CDR3 is CASSPGQGASSPLHF. In nucleotides, the CDR3 is TGTGCCAGCAGCCCGGGACAGGGGGCGAGTTCACCCCTCCACTTT.